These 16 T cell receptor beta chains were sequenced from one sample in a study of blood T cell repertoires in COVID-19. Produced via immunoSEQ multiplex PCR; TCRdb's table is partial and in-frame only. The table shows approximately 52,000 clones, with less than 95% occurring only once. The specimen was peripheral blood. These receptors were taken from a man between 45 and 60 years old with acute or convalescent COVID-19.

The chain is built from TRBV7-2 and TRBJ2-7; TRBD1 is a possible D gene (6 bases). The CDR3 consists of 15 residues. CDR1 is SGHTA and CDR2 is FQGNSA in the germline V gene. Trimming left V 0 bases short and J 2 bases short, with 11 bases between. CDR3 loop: CASSLAGQGTYEQYF. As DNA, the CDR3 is TGTGCCAGCAGCTTAGCGGGCCAGGGGACCTACGAGCAGTACTTC. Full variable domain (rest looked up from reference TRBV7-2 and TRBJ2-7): GAGVSQSPSNKVTEKGKDVELRCDPISGHTALYWYRQSLGQGLEFLIYFQGNSAPDKSGLPSDRFSAERTGGSVSTLTIQRTQQEDSAVYLCASSLAGQGTYEQYFGPGTRLTVT.

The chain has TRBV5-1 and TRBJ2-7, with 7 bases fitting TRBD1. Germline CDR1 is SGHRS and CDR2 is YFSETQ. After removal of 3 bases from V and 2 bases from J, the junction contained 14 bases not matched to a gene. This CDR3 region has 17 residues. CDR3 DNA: TGCGCCAGCAGCTCTAGGCCCCCTGGCAGGGGGACCTACGAGCAGTACTTC. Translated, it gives CASSSRPPGRGTYEQYF.

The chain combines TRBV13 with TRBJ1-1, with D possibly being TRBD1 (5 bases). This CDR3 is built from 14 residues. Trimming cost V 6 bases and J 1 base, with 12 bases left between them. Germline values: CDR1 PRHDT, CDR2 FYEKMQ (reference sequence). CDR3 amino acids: CASRQWGQNTEAFF. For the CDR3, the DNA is TGTGCCAGCAGACAGTGGGGCCAGAACACTGAAGCTTTCTTT.

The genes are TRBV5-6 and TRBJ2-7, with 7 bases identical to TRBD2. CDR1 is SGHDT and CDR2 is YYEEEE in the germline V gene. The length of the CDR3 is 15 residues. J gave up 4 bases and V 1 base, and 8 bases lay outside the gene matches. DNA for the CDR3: TGTGCCAGCAGCTTGTACGGGGGGTCCCAATACGAGCAGTACTTC. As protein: CASSLYGGSQYEQYF.

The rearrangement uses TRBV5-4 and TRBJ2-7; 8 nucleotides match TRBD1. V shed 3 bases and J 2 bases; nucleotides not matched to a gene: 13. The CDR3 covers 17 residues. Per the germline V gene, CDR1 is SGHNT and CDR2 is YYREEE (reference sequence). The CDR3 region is CASSSDRDQIFPYEQYF. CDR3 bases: TGTGCCAGCAGCTCGGACAGGGATCAGATTTTTCCCTACGAGCAGTACTTC.

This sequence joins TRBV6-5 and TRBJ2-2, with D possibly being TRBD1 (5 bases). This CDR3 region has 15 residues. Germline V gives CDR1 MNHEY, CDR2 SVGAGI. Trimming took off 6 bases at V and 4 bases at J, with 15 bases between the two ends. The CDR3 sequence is CASRPNWGSTGELFF. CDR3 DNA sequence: TGTGCCAGCAGGCCTAATTGGGGCAGCACCGGGGAGCTGTTTTTT.

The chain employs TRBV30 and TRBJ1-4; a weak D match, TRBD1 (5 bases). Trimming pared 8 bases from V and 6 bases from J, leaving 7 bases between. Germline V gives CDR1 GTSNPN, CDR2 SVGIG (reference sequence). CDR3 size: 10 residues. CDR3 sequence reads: CAQGDEKLFF. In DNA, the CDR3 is TGTGCCCAAGGGGATGAAAAACTGTTTTTT.

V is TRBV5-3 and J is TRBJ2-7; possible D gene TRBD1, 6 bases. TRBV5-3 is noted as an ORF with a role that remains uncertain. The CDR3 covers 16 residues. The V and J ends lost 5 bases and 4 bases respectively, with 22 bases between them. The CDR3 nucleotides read TGTGCCAGAAGATTCCCGAACAGGGAAGATTTTTACGAGCAGTACTTC. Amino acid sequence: CARRFPNREDFYEQYF.

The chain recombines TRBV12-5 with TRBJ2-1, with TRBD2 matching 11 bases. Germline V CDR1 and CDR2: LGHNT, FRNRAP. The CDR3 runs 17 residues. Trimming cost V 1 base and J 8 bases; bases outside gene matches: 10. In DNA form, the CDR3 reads TGTGCTAGTGGTTTGGCCGCTAGTAGCGGGGGGGCAGATGAGCAGTTCTTC. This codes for CASGLAASSGGADEQFF.

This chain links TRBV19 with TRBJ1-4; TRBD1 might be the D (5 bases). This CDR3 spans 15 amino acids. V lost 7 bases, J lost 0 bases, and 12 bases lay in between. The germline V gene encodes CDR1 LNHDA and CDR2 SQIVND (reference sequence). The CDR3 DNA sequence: TGTGCCAGTATCCCAGGGTTTGCAACTAATGAAAAACTGTTTTTT. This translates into CASIPGFATNEKLFF.

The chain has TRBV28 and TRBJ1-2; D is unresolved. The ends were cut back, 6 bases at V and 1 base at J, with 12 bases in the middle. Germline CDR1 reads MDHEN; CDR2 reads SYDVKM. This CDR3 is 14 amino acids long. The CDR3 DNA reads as TGTGCCAGCAGCGTGGGGAGGGTTAACTATGGCTACACCTTC. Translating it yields CASSVGRVNYGYTF.

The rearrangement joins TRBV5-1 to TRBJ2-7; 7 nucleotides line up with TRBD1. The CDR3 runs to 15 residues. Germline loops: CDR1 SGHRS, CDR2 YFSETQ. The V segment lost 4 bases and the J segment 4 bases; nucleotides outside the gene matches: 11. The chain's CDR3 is CASSVSLDREYEQYF. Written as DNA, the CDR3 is TGCGCCAGCAGCGTATCTCTCGACAGGGAATACGAGCAGTACTTC.

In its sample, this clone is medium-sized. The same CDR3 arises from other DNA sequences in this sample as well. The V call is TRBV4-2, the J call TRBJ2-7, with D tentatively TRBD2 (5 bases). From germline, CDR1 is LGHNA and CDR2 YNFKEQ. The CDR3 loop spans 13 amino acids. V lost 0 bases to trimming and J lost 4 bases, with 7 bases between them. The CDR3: CASSQDRGYEQYF. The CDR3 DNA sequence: TGTGCCAGCAGCCAAGATCGGGGTTACGAGCAGTACTTC.

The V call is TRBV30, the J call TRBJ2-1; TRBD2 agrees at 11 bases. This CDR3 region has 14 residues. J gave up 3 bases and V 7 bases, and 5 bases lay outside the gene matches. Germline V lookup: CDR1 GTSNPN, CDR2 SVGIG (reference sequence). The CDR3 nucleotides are TGTGCCTATTCCGGGACTAGCGGCTACAATGAGCAGTTCTTC. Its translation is CAYSGTSGYNEQFF.

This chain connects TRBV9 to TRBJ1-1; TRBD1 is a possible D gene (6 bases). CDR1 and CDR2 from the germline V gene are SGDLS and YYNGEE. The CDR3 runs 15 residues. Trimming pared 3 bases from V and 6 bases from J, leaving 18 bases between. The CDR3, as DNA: TGTGCCAGCAGCGCCCAACAGGGATCGGCGGCTGAAGCTTTCTTT. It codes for CASSAQQGSAAEAFF.

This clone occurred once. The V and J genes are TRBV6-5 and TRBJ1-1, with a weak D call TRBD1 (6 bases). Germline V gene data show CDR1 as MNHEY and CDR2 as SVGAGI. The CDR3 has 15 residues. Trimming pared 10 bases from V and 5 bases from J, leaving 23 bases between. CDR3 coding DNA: TGTGCCACCTCCCCAGTGGCAGGGGCCGGTACTGAAGCTTTCTTT. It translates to CATSPVAGAGTEAFF.